This entry lists 14 T cell receptor beta chains sequenced from one sample in a study of regulatory T cells in long-lasting Graves disease. Time point of the sample: newly diagnosed GD, antithyroid drugs for less than 3 months. RNA extracted from PBMCs served as the sequencing template. Library construction for TCR beta used iRepertoire HTBI primers and Arm-PCR of CDR3 regions. One entry per CDR3 protein results from TCRdb running MiXCR on the multiplex PCR reads. The table includes around 330,000 distinct CDR3 sequences, 18% detected once. The source was peripheral blood mononuclear cells (PBMCs), collected at new diagnosis, from a patient treated with antithyroid drugs. All receptors derive from a female donor with Graves disease.

The chain has TRBV28 and TRBJ2-4, with 7 bases lining up with TRBD2. The length of the CDR3 is 16 residues. The germline V gene encodes CDR1 MDHEN and CDR2 SYDVKM. Trimming cost V 8 bases and J 3 bases; bases outside gene matches: 13. The CDR3 protein is CASLTMWEGGKNIQYF. CDR3 nucleotides: TGTGCCAGCCTTACGATGTGGGAGGGCGGCAAAAACATTCAGTACTTC.

This clonotype was seen at least ten times. This sequence joins TRBV11-2 and TRBJ2-1; 8 nucleotides align to TRBD2. The germline V gene encodes CDR1 SGHAT and CDR2 FQNNGV. Trimming cost V 5 bases and J 3 bases; bases outside gene matches: 3. The CDR3 runs 14 residues. Here the CDR3 reads CASSLGLVYNEQFF. As DNA, the CDR3 is TGTGCCAGCAGCCTGGGACTAGTCTACAATGAGCAGTTCTTC.

This clonotype was seen many times. Its ends do not fully match the called genes, so a read error is possible. The V call is TRBV2, the J call TRBJ2-4, with TRBD1 matching over 8 bases. The CDR3 contains 14 residues. Germline-derived CDR1 and CDR2 are SNHLY and FYNNEI. The CDR3 DNA reads TGTGCCAGCAGTAGAGGGACAGGCGGAGGGACCAGCGACTTC. It specifies CASSRGTGGGTSDF. The full variable domain, rest sourced from reference TRBV2 and TRBJ2-4, is EPEVTQTPSHQVTQMGQEVILRCVPISNHLYFYWYRQILGQKVEFLVSFYNNEISEKSEIFDDQFSVERPDGSNFTLKIRSTKLEDSAMYFCASSRGTGGGTSDFGAGTRLSVL.

This clonotype was seen many times. The rearrangement joins TRBV9 to TRBJ1-6, with D uncertain. The CDR3 covers 13 residues. With 3 bases removed from V and 6 bases from J, the gap between germline ends came to 7 bases. CDR1 SGDLS and CDR2 YYNGEE come from the germline V gene. In DNA form, the CDR3 reads TGTGCCAGCAGCGGGACTTTTAATTCACCCCTCCACTTT. It specifies CASSGTFNSPLHF.

This clonotype was observed at least ten times. The chain is built from TRBV14 and TRBJ1-4; D unresolved. V gave up 1 base and J gave up 11 bases, with 8 bases separating them. The germline V gene encodes CDR1 SGHDN and CDR2 FVKESK. The CDR3 has 12 amino acids. DNA for the CDR3: TGTGCCAGCAGCCAAGTTGGTGGGAAACTGTTTTTT. Amino acids: CASSQVGGKLFF.

This clonotype was seen more than once but under ten times. The J gene is TRBJ1-1, the V gene TRBV29-1, with no clear D. This CDR3 has 12 amino acids. Trimming took 8 bases from V and 1 from J, leaving 11 bases between them. Germline assignment: CDR1 SQVTM and CDR2 ANQGSEA. The CDR3 spells CSSDRGNTEAFF. The CDR3 DNA sequence: TGCAGCTCGGACCGGGGGAACACTGAAGCTTTCTTT.

This clonotype appeared many times. J is TRBJ1-5 and V is TRBV19, with TRBD1 identical over 9 bases. This CDR3 is built from 15 residues. The germline V gene has CDR1 LNHDA and CDR2 SQIVND (reference sequence). The J segment lost 1 base and the V segment lost 7 bases, leaving 5 bases of the junction unmatched. The CDR3 sequence: CASTEDRGSNQPQHF. CDR3 bases: TGTGCCAGTACCGAGGACAGGGGCAGCAATCAGCCCCAGCATTTT. Using reference TRBV19 and TRBJ1-5 for the parts outside the CDR3, the full variable domain is DGGITQSPKYLFRKEGQNVTLSCEQNLNHDAMYWYRQDPGQGLRLIYYSQIVNDFQKGDIAEGYSVSREKKESFPLTVTSAQKNPTAFYLCASTEDRGSNQPQHFGDGTRLSIL.

Many counts were recorded for this clonotype. The chain joins TRBV25-1 to TRBJ1-1; D not resolved. The CDR3 consists of 11 residues. V lost 10 bases and J 0 bases, leaving 6 bases between the germline ends. Germline V CDR1 and CDR2: MGHDK, SYGVNS. CDR3 sequence (DNA): TGTGCCACCTGGGTGAACACTGAAGCTTTCTTT. It is translated as CATWVNTEAFF.

This clonotype has a handful of counts. This chain connects TRBV6-5 to TRBJ2-3, with D perhaps matching TRBD2 (5 bases). There are 15 residues in the CDR3. Between the trimmed V and J ends, which lost 0 bases and 4 bases, there was a span of 11 bases. Germline V gene lookup returns CDR1 MNHEY and CDR2 SVGAGI. CDR3: CASSYSELVPDTQYF. The CDR3 DNA sequence: TGTGCCAGCAGTTACTCGGAACTAGTCCCAGATACGCAGTATTTT.

This clonotype was observed at least ten times. This sequence joins TRBV3-1 and TRBJ2-7; tentative D call: TRBD2 (5 bases). CDR3 length equals 16 residues. V lost 5 bases to trimming and J lost 6 bases, with 23 bases between them. Germline values: CDR1 LGHDT, CDR2 YNNKEL (reference sequence). Written as DNA, the CDR3 is TGTGCCAGCAGCTCCAATATGGGGAGCGGAACGATCGAGCAGTACTTC. Protein product: CASSSNMGSGTIEQYF.

This clonotype has at least ten counts. J is TRBJ2-1 and V is TRBV10-2, with 14 bases identical to TRBD2. The CDR3 has 13 amino acids. V lost 7 bases to trimming and J lost 12 bases; unmatched junction nucleotides: 5. Germline V lookup: CDR1 WSHSY, CDR2 SAAADI. CDR3 coding DNA: TGCGCCAGCAAGGGACTAGCGGGAGCAGCGCAGTTCTTC. Amino acids: CASKGLAGAAQFF.

Ten or more counts support this clonotype. V and J are TRBV6-1 and TRBJ2-3, with TRBD1 matching 12 bases. V lost 6 bases, J lost 6 bases, and 4 bases stayed unmatched. This CDR3 has 14 residues. Germline loops: CDR1 MNHNS, CDR2 SASEGT. The CDR3: CASRGTGGWDTQYF. DNA of the CDR3: TGTGCCAGCAGAGGGACAGGGGGCTGGGATACGCAGTATTTT.

This clonotype turned up a few times. The chain links TRBV4-1 to TRBJ1-3; D is ambiguous. Germline V gene lookup returns CDR1 MGHRA and CDR2 YSYEKL. This CDR3 contains 14 residues. Trimming shortened V by 2 bases and J by 1 base, and 6 bases separated the two germline ends. In DNA form, the CDR3 reads TGCGCCAGCAGCCAACCCTCATCTGGAAACACCATATATTTT. This encodes CASSQPSSGNTIYF.

At least ten counts were recorded for this clonotype. The chain uses TRBV7-9 and TRBJ2-1, with TRBD1 as a possible D gene (6 bases). Trimming left V 5 bases short and J 3 bases short, with 14 bases between. The CDR3 consists of 15 residues. Germline V CDR1 and CDR2: SEHNR, FQNEAQ (reference sequence). The CDR3 DNA reads as TGTGCCAGCAGCCTCACAGGGACCAGCTACAATGAGCAGTTCTTC. Translated, it gives CASSLTGTSYNEQFF.